What follows are 24 T cell receptor beta chains derived from one specimen sequenced in a study of shared clonotypes between healthy human individuals. Sequencing was performed with immunoSEQ multiplex PCR; in TCRdb, only in-frame clones are kept and a portion is missing. The table records about 820,000 clones, about 92% of them present only once. Terminally differentiated effector memory CD45RA+ cells were excluded from the naive CD8 cells, which were CD45RO-negative and positively selected for CCR7. What was sequenced was naive CD8+ T cells sorted from blood. The origin of the receptors is a man in his thirties or forties in good health.

This chain links TRBV7-9 with TRBJ2-1; 8 bases are a match to TRBD2. With 5 bases clipped from V and 1 base from J, the junction kept 13 bases outside the gene matches. CDR3 length: 18 residues. The germline gives CDR1 SEHNR, CDR2 FQNEAQ (reference sequence). CDR3 region: CASSPPVLSGGSYNEQFF. The CDR3 region has the DNA TGTGCCAGCAGCCCACCGGTCCTAAGCGGGGGTTCCTACAATGAGCAGTTCTTC. The full variable domain, in which reference TRBV7-9 and TRBJ2-1 provide the parts outside the CDR3, is DTGVSQNPRHKITKRGQNVTFRCDPISEHNRLYWYRQTLGQGPEFLTYFQNEAQLEKSRLLSDRFSAERPKGSFSTLEIQRTEQGDSAMYLCASSPPVLSGGSYNEQFFGPGTRLTVL.

This clone was recorded once. The V call is TRBV11-2, the J call TRBJ2-5; the D gene is possibly TRBD2 (5 bases). The germline gives CDR1 SGHAT, CDR2 FQNNGV. The CDR3 length is 14 residues. Trimming stripped 3 bases from V and 1 base from J, with 9 bases between. The DNA of the CDR3 is TGTGCCAGCAGCTTCCTGGCGGGCCAAGAGACCCAGTACTTC. It translates to CASSFLAGQETQYF.

J is TRBJ2-3 and V is TRBV5-6; TRBD2 matches 7 bases. With V trimmed by 1 base and J by 4 bases, 6 bases remained unmatched. The germline CDR1 and CDR2 sequences are SGHDT and YYEEEE. This CDR3 region has 15 residues. CDR3 protein: CASSLRLADPDTQYF. As DNA, the CDR3 is TGTGCCAGCAGCTTGCGGCTAGCGGACCCAGATACGCAGTATTTT.

The rearrangement joins TRBV4-1 to TRBJ2-1; 11 bases are shared with TRBD2. J was trimmed by 15 bases and V by 3 bases; bases with no gene match: 22. The length of the CDR3 is 18 residues. Per germline, CDR1 MGHRA and CDR2 YSYEKL. Here the CDR3 reads CASSHAYGQSGTSGGRFF. The CDR3, as DNA: TGCGCCAGCAGCCATGCATACGGACAATCCGGGACTAGCGGAGGACGGTTCTTC.

This chain connects TRBV19 to TRBJ2-1; the D gene is possibly TRBD1 (5 bases). The CDR3 has 14 amino acids. V was clipped by 2 bases and J by 2 bases, with 7 bases between them. Germline values: CDR1 LNHDA, CDR2 SQIVND (reference sequence). CDR3 sequence reads: CASSIQGPYNEQFF. The DNA for the CDR3 is TGTGCCAGTAGTATACAGGGCCCCTACAATGAGCAGTTCTTC.

CDR3 sequence (DNA): TGTGCCAGCAGTGCCAGGGGGAATCCTTGGAATGAGCAGTTCTTC. This encodes CASSARGNPWNEQFF. This chain links TRBV6-1 with TRBJ2-1, with 7 bases matching TRBD1. Germline lookup yields CDR1 MNHNS and CDR2 SASEGT. J was trimmed by 7 bases and V by 4 bases; bases with no gene match: 10. The CDR3 has 15 amino acids.

Comment on this clone: Other DNA sequences of this sample code for an identical CDR3. The rearrangement joins TRBV2 to TRBJ2-1; D is uncertain. Germline-derived CDR1 and CDR2 are SNHLY and FYNNEI. The ends were cut back, 3 bases at V and 3 bases at J, with 3 bases in the middle. This CDR3 contains 12 residues. The CDR3 DNA sequence: TGTGCCAGCAGTGAGGGCTACAATGAGCAGTTCTTC. Protein sequence: CASSEGYNEQFF. Combining the CDR3 with reference TRBV2 and TRBJ2-1 gives the whole variable domain EPEVTQTPSHQVTQMGQEVILRCVPISNHLYFYWYRQILGQKVEFLVSFYNNEISEKSEIFDDQFSVERPDGSNFTLKIRSTKLEDSAMYFCASSEGYNEQFFGPGTRLTVL.

This clone was seen just once. V usage is TRBV25-1 and J usage is TRBJ2-7, with D unclear. Germline loops: CDR1 MGHDK, CDR2 SYGVNS. Between the trimmed V and J ends, which lost 5 bases and 0 bases, there was a span of 17 bases. The length of the CDR3 is 16 residues. In DNA form, the CDR3 reads TGTGCCAGCAGTCCCCATAGGCAGGCTATCTCCTACGAGCAGTACTTC. Translated, it gives CASSPHRQAISYEQYF.

Comments on this clone: Different DNA sequences within this sample yield the same CDR3. This rearrangement joins TRBV7-9 to TRBJ2-1, with 8 bases that match TRBD2. The CDR3 has 16 residues. Germline loops: CDR1 SEHNR, CDR2 FQNEAQ (reference sequence). V lost 4 bases, J lost 0 bases, and 5 bases stayed unmatched. The CDR3 protein is CASSSVAGGSYNEQFF. CDR3 sequence (DNA): TGTGCCAGCAGCTCCGTCGCGGGAGGCTCCTACAATGAGCAGTTCTTC.

This clone was recorded once. The chain links TRBV11-2 to TRBJ2-5, with D perhaps TRBD1 or TRBD2 (5 bases each). The V gene's germline CDR1 is SGHAT and CDR2 FQNNGV. The ends were cut back, 4 bases at V and 5 bases at J, with 20 bases in the middle. The CDR3 spans 16 residues. The CDR3 coding sequence is TGTGCCAGCAGCTACTTTGGGACGTTGGCGGCCGAGACCCAGTACTTC. Its protein is CASSYFGTLAAETQYF.

The CDR3 here is CASLKREGLTDTQYF. The CDR3 DNA reads TGTGCCAGTTTGAAGCGGGAGGGCCTCACAGATACGCAGTATTTT. The J gene is TRBJ2-3, the V gene TRBV11-2; 10 nucleotides line up with TRBD2. The V and J ends lost 9 bases and 2 bases, in that order; junction bases with no gene match: 8. Per the germline V gene, CDR1 is SGHAT and CDR2 is FQNNGV. This CDR3 has 15 residues.

V usage is TRBV28 and J usage is TRBJ2-7; D remains ambiguous. V was pared by 6 bases and J by 0 bases, with 15 bases between. Germline values: CDR1 MDHEN, CDR2 SYDVKM. The CDR3 has 15 residues. In DNA form, the CDR3 reads TGTGCCAGCAGGACTTGGGGAAATAGCTCCTACGAGCAGTACTTC. It codes for CASRTWGNSSYEQYF.

V gene TRBV7-2 combines with J gene TRBJ2-7; D may be TRBD2 (5 bases). The CDR3 sequence is 15 residues long. CDR1 is SGHTA and CDR2 is FQGNSA in the germline V gene. Trimming pared 1 base from V and 0 bases from J, leaving 10 bases between. This CDR3 is CASSLGTRHSYEQYF. The CDR3 DNA follows: TGTGCCAGCAGCTTAGGGACTCGCCACTCCTACGAGCAGTACTTC.

V gene TRBV13 combines with J gene TRBJ2-2; no clear D. V shed 4 bases and J shed 0 bases, with 3 bases lying between them. CDR1 and CDR2 (germline): PRHDT, FYEKMQ (reference sequence). The CDR3 contains 13 residues. The CDR3, as DNA: TGTGCCAGCAGCTCCGCGAACACCGGGGAGCTGTTTTTT. Translated: CASSSANTGELFF.

This chain joins TRBV2 and TRBJ2-5; perhaps TRBD1 as D (6 bases). Germline values: CDR1 SNHLY, CDR2 FYNNEI. CDR3 length equals 15 residues. Trimming stripped 3 bases from V and 5 bases from J, with 16 bases between. In DNA, the CDR3 is TGTGCCAGCAGTGATCCCCACAGGGAAGGGGAGACCCAGTACTTC. This codes for CASSDPHREGETQYF.

The chain is built from TRBV14 and TRBJ2-7; no clear D. V was clipped by 2 bases and J by 3 bases, with 11 bases between them. CDR3 size: 14 residues. CDR1 SGHDN and CDR2 FVKESK come from the germline V gene. The CDR3 DNA reads TGTGCCAGCAGCCAAATTCAGAGGAACTACGAGCAGTACTTC. This sequence encodes CASSQIQRNYEQYF.

This clone has only one observation. J is TRBJ2-2 and V is TRBV9, with TRBD2 as a possible D gene (6 bases). Trimming removed 0 bases from V and 4 bases from J, with 10 bases in between. The CDR3 has 15 amino acids. The V gene's germline CDR1 is SGDLS and CDR2 YYNGEE. The CDR3 loop reads CASSVAGRGTGELFF. CDR3 in DNA: TGTGCCAGCAGCGTAGCAGGGCGGGGCACCGGGGAGCTGTTTTTT.

The V and J genes are TRBV13 and TRBJ1-1; D uncertain. From germline, CDR1 is PRHDT and CDR2 FYEKMQ (reference sequence). V lost 3 bases and J 7 bases, leaving 12 bases between the germline ends. The CDR3 spans 13 residues. The CDR3 DNA reads TGTGCCAGCAGCTTTGAGGGTTTGATTGAAGCTTTCTTT. Its protein is CASSFEGLIEAFF.

The chain carries TRBV11-2 and TRBJ2-3; 11 bases line up with TRBD2. Trimming cost V 0 bases and J 0 bases; bases outside gene matches: 5. Germline CDR1 and CDR2: SGHAT and FQNNGV. This CDR3 spans 18 amino acids. The CDR3 region is CASSLDPGTSGSTDTQYF. The CDR3 DNA reads TGTGCCAGCAGCTTAGACCCCGGGACTAGCGGAAGCACAGATACGCAGTATTTT.

The genes are TRBV5-1 and TRBJ2-1; D perhaps matches TRBD1 (5 bases). Deletions cut 4 bases from V and 4 bases from J, with 9 bases between. The CDR3 consists of 13 residues. Germline V gives CDR1 SGHRS, CDR2 YFSETQ. The CDR3 nucleotides read TGCGCCAGCAGCGCGGACATTTACAATGAGCAGTTCTTC. Amino acid sequence: CASSADIYNEQFF.

This chain links TRBV7-9 with TRBJ2-1, with 10 positions matching TRBD1. V trimming: 5 bases; J trimming: 6 bases; junction bases outside the gene matches: 7. Germline lookup yields CDR1 SEHNR and CDR2 FQNEAQ (reference sequence). The CDR3 is 15 residues long. DNA of the CDR3: TGTGCCAGCAGCCCTCCCGGGACAGGGGTCAATGAGCAGTTCTTC. Protein product: CASSPPGTGVNEQFF. Looking up the rest from reference TRBV7-9 and TRBJ2-1 gives the full variable domain: DTGVSQNPRHKITKRGQNVTFRCDPISEHNRLYWYRQTLGQGPEFLTYFQNEAQLEKSRLLSDRFSAERPKGSFSTLEIQRTEQGDSAMYLCASSPPGTGVNEQFFGPGTRLTVL.

The J gene is TRBJ2-7, the V gene TRBV28; D may be TRBD1 (6 bases). The V end was cut by 2 bases, the J end by 3 bases, with 14 bases between. The germline V gene has CDR1 MDHEN and CDR2 SYDVKM. The CDR3 length is 15 residues. This CDR3 is CASSLPGVGDYEQYF. In DNA, the CDR3 is TGTGCCAGCAGTTTACCAGGGGTCGGAGACTACGAGCAGTACTTC.

The chain is built from TRBV29-1 and TRBJ2-7, with 9 bases aligning to TRBD1. V was clipped by 5 bases and J by 3 bases; unmatched bases: 5. Per germline, CDR1 SQVTM and CDR2 ANQGSEA. The CDR3 has 13 residues. Written as DNA, the CDR3 is TGCAGCGTTCTTAAGGACAGGGGCTACGAGCAGTACTTC. Its protein is CSVLKDRGYEQYF.

This chain joins TRBV5-4 and TRBJ1-4; 7 bases match TRBD1. Per germline, CDR1 SGHNT and CDR2 YYREEE (reference sequence). Germline trimming cut 5 bases from V and 5 bases from J; bases unmatched to any gene: 3. This CDR3 comprises 13 residues. The CDR3 here is CASRDRENEKLFF. In DNA, the CDR3 is TGTGCCAGCAGAGACAGGGAAAATGAAAAACTGTTTTTT.